This passage covers 18 T cell receptor beta chains from one sample sequenced in a study of CD8 T cells in ankylosing spondylitis. Findings of the study overall: There was a TCR beta motif, made of fewer than 10 highly homologous variants, that appeared characteristic of ankylosing spondylitis blood.

Their target antigens are unknown. TCRdb fed the 5' RACE reads into MiXCR, producing one record per CDR3 protein. Of more than 400,000 distinct CDR3 sequences listed, approximately 5.3% were seen once; the top ten hold 3.5%. Sample: blood, either unsorted or a sorted T cell fraction (not recorded which). These receptors all come from a male donor with ankylosing spondylitis.

This clonotype was seen at least ten times. The chain uses TRBV12-3 or TRBV12-4 and TRBJ1-1; unclear D gene. The CDR3 is 13 amino acids. Trimming took off 2 bases at V and 4 bases at J, with 8 bases between the two ends. In DNA form, the CDR3 reads TGTGCCAGCAGTTTAAGGATGGGCACTGAAGCTTTCTTT. Amino acids: CASSLRMGTEAFF.

This clonotype has a count of ten or more. The chain joins TRBV20-1 to TRBJ1-1, with D maybe TRBD1 (5 bases). The germline V and J ends were trimmed by 0 bases and 10 bases, with 18 bases remaining between them. The CDR3 totals 14 residues. Germline CDR1 is DFQATT and CDR2 is SNEGSKA (reference sequence). This CDR3 reads CSARESPGRQRAFF. The CDR3 DNA reads TGCAGTGCTAGAGAGTCCCCTGGGCGACAGAGAGCTTTCTTT.

The V gene is TRBV6-1, the J gene TRBJ1-6, with TRBD1 matching over 8 bases. CDR3 size: 14 residues. The V gene end was trimmed by 6 bases and the J gene end by 9 bases; junction bases not matched to a gene: 7. Looked up from germline, CDR1 is MNHNS and CDR2 is SASEGT. As DNA, the CDR3 is TGTGCCAGCAGACGACAGGGGCGGATTTCACCCCTCCACTTT. This sequence encodes CASRRQGRISPLHF.

This clonotype has a count of ten or more. One end of the junction does not line up with germline, which may come from a read error. The rearrangement joins TRBV7-9 to TRBJ1-2; D may be TRBD1 (5 bases). There are 12 residues in the CDR3. The V gene's germline CDR1 is SEHNR and CDR2 FQNEAQ (reference sequence). The CDR3 sequence is CASSLGTGRFFF. As DNA, the CDR3 is TGTGCCAGCAGCTTAGGCACGGGGCGGTTTTTCTTC.

The sample holds many counts of this clonotype. The chain is built from TRBV15 and TRBJ2-3, with D perhaps given as TRBD1 or TRBD2 (6 bases each). This CDR3 comprises 16 residues. Looked up from germline, CDR1 is LNHNV and CDR2 is YYDKDF (reference sequence). Trimming took 1 base from V and 3 from J, leaving 14 bases between them. The CDR3 here is CATSRAGARVTDTQYF. CDR3 bases: TGTGCCACCAGCAGAGCGGGGGCCAGGGTGACAGATACGCAGTATTTT.

This clonotype was detected many times. The chain joins TRBV4-3 to TRBJ2-6; the D gene is possibly TRBD1 (6 bases). This CDR3 has 16 amino acids. Germline V lookup: CDR1 LGHNA, CDR2 YSLEER. The V end lost 2 bases, the J end lost 4 bases, and 12 bases lay between the germline ends. For the CDR3, the DNA is TGCGCCAGCAGCCAAATGACAGGCTCCGGGGCCAACGTCCTGACTTTC. Amino acids: CASSQMTGSGANVLTF.

In its sample, this clonotype was seen many times. The chain couples TRBV20-1 to TRBJ2-4, with TRBD1 as a possible D gene (5 bases). Trimming left V 6 bases short and J 5 bases short, with 14 bases between. The CDR3 spans 13 residues. The germline V gene encodes CDR1 DFQATT and CDR2 SNEGSKA (reference sequence). The CDR3 sequence: CSALRGSENIQYF. The CDR3 DNA sequence: TGCAGTGCCCTTAGGGGAAGCGAAAACATTCAGTACTTC.

This clonotype appeared many times. The rearrangement joins TRBV4-2 to TRBJ2-3; no clear D. The V and J ends lost 1 base and 3 bases respectively, with 14 bases between them. Germline loops: CDR1 LGHNA, CDR2 YNFKEQ. The CDR3 sequence is 16 residues long. This chain's CDR3 is CASSQAPDLWTDTQYF. The CDR3 region has the DNA TGTGCCAGCAGCCAAGCCCCCGACTTGTGGACAGATACGCAGTATTTT.

This clonotype was detected ten times or more. The chain uses TRBV20-1 and TRBJ1-1; D is possibly TRBD1 (5 bases). Trimming removed 0 bases at V and 2 bases at J, with 10 bases between. The CDR3 is 14 amino acids. Looked up from germline, CDR1 is DFQATT and CDR2 is SNEGSKA (reference sequence). CDR3 protein: CSARDRRGNTEAFF. As DNA, the CDR3 is TGCAGTGCTAGAGATCGGAGGGGCAACACTGAAGCTTTCTTT.

This clonotype was counted many times. The chain is built from TRBV7-9 and TRBJ2-7; no clear D gene. The germline CDR1 and CDR2 sequences are SEHNR and FQNEAQ (reference sequence). V gave up 3 bases and J gave up 5 bases, with 11 bases separating them. This CDR3 is 13 amino acids long. CDR3 DNA: TGTGCCAGCAGCTTGTCCCTAAGGCACGAGCAGTACTTC. Translation gives CASSLSLRHEQYF.

In this sample, this clonotype turned up many times. This chain joins TRBV29-1 and TRBJ1-1; D gene uncertain. The CDR3 spans 12 residues. The germline V gene has CDR1 SQVTM and CDR2 ANQGSEA. The V gene lost 5 bases and the J gene lost 2 bases, with 9 bases spanning the gap. The CDR3 region has the DNA TGCAGCGTTAGGGCAGGAAACACTGAAGCTTTCTTT. Translation: CSVRAGNTEAFF.

This clonotype has at least ten counts. The chain links TRBV12-3 or TRBV12-4 to TRBJ1-2; possible D gene TRBD1, 5 bases. The CDR3 has 14 amino acids. Deletions cut 7 bases from V and 7 bases from J, with 19 bases between. The CDR3 reads CASTGGGHLAGYTF. In DNA form, the CDR3 reads TGTGCCAGCACCGGGGGTGGACACCTGGCTGGCTACACCTTC.

This clonotype was detected many times. The chain combines TRBV6-2 or TRBV6-3 with TRBJ1-1; D may be TRBD1 (5 bases). CDR1 and CDR2 from the germline V gene are MNHEY and SVGEGT. The CDR3 consists of 12 residues. Trimming pared 7 bases from V and 3 bases from J, leaving 9 bases between. The CDR3 DNA reads as TGTGCCAGCAAAACGGGGCACACTGAAGCTTTCTTT. It encodes CASKTGHTEAFF.

This clonotype occurred a few times. V and J are TRBV28 and TRBJ2-7, with 11 bases identical to TRBD2. Germline trimming cut 6 bases from V and 4 bases from J; bases unmatched to any gene: 8. This CDR3 is 15 amino acids long. CDR1 and CDR2 (germline): MDHEN, SYDVKM. This chain's CDR3 is CASSETSGARYEQYF. The CDR3 coding sequence is TGTGCCAGCAGCGAGACTAGCGGGGCCAGGTACGAGCAGTACTTC.

Many counts were recorded for this clonotype. The rearrangement links TRBV11-2 to TRBJ2-3; 10 positions match TRBD2. Trimming removed 5 bases from V and 4 bases from J; junction bases left unmatched: 9. The germline gives CDR1 SGHAT, CDR2 FQNNGV. CDR3 length equals 16 residues. CDR3 residues: CASSPGSGRAPDTQYF. DNA of the CDR3: TGTGCCAGCAGCCCAGGGAGCGGGAGGGCCCCAGATACGCAGTATTTT.

The chain has TRBV4-1 and TRBJ1-4; 7 bases are a match to TRBD1. The CDR3 has 16 residues. V gave up 7 bases and J gave up 7 bases; unmatched junction bases: 15. Germline V CDR1 and CDR2: MGHRA, YSYEKL. CDR3 in DNA: TGCGCCAGCACCCGCACTGAGGGGGCCGCGCGTGAAAAACTGTTTTTT. Translated, it gives CASTRTEGAAREKLFF.

This clonotype was picked up many times. This chain connects TRBV7-2 to TRBJ2-7; tentatively, D is TRBD2 (7 bases). The V and J ends lost 5 bases and 0 bases respectively, with 14 bases between them. The CDR3 has 15 amino acids. Germline CDR1 and CDR2: SGHTA and FQGNSA. The CDR3 protein is CASSPRGGFSYEQYF. In DNA form, the CDR3 reads TGTGCCAGCAGCCCGAGGGGGGGGTTCTCCTACGAGCAGTACTTC.

Many counts were recorded for this clonotype. V gene TRBV29-1 combines with J gene TRBJ1-5; D may be TRBD1 (5 bases). The V gene's germline CDR1 is SQVTM and CDR2 ANQGSEA. This CDR3 contains 14 residues. V was shortened by 5 bases and J by 0 bases, with 11 bases between the two germline ends. The CDR3 nucleotides are TGCAGCGTTACCCAGGGCTATAGCAATCAGCCCCAGCATTTT. Translating it yields CSVTQGYSNQPQHF.